Listed below are T cell receptor beta chains from one sample, sequenced in a study of Graves' ophthalmopathy and Graves' hyperthyroidism. TCRdb processed the multiplex PCR reads anew with MiXCR; each CDR3 protein has one entry. Of more than 300,000 distinct CDR3 sequences in the sample, 17% are singletons; the top ten hold 2% to 3%. The sample consisted of peripheral blood. The receptors come from an adult woman with stable Graves' hyperthyroidism. The CDR3 runs from the conserved cysteine through the conserved F or W. D genes are given only for firm matches. The size field is filled for only some rows; it gives once, few, many or a size class.

-	TRBV9	TRBJ2-3	few	TGTGCCAGCAGCGTCCCCAGCGGAGGGGGTACAGATACGCAGTATTTT	CASSVPSGGGTDTQYF
TRBD1	TRBV5-1	TRBJ2-4	few	TGCGCCAGCAGGCTGGGACAGGGGGAAAACATTCAGTACTTC	CASRLGQGENIQYF
TRBD2	TRBV6-2/TRBV6-3	TRBJ2-4	few	TGTGCCAGCAGTTACTCTCCCCCGGCGCGGGGCCTCAGCGGGGTAAACATTCAGTACTTC	CASSYSPPARGLSGVNIQYF
TRBD1	TRBV7-2	TRBJ1-2	many	TGTGCCAGCAGCTCCTCGCTCGTGACAGGGGACTATGGCTACACCTTC	CASSSSLVTGDYGYTF
TRBD1	TRBV12-3/TRBV12-4	TRBJ1-2	many	TGTGCCAGCAGCTTTCGCGGACAGGTTGCTAACTATGGCTACACCTTC	CASSFRGQVANYGYTF
-	TRBV7-4	TRBJ1-1	many	TGTGCCACCTTACCTCAGCTGAACACTGAAGCTTTCTTT	CATLPQLNTEAFF
-	TRBV30	TRBJ1-1	many	TGTGCCTGGAGTGTACAATCGAACACTGAAGCTTTCTTT	CAWSVQSNTEAFF
-	TRBV20-1	TRBJ2-7	many	TGCAGTGCCCCGGACTTCGACGAGCAGTACTTC	CSAPDFDEQYF
TRBD2	TRBV29-1	TRBJ2-3	many	TGCAGCGTTGAGAGAGCGGGAGCAGATACGCAGTATTTT	CSVERAGADTQYF
TRBD2	TRBV7-8	TRBJ2-2	many	TGTGCCAGCAGCCCCCTCGGGGGGGCGAACACCGGGGAGCTGTTTTTT	CASSPLGGANTGELFF
-	TRBV4-3	TRBJ1-5	many	TGCGCCAGCAGCCAAGATTCTTGGGGACCCCAGCATTTT	CASSQDSWGPQHF
TRBD2	TRBV10-3	TRBJ2-2	many	TGTGCCATCCCCCGGTTAGCGGGAGGGCGTGGCGGGGAGCTGTTTTTT	CAIPRLAGGRGGELFF
-	TRBV6-2/TRBV6-3	TRBJ1-6	many	TGTGCCAGCAGCAGAGACAGAAATAATTCACCCCTCCACTTT	CASSRDRNNSPLHF
TRBD1	TRBV11-2	TRBJ1-6	many	TGTGCCAGCAGCTTAGTCCCGACAGGGGCTTCACCCCTCCACTTT	CASSLVPTGASPLHF
TRBD1	TRBV28	TRBJ1-5	-	TGTGCCAGCAGTCCGACAGGGGATTATAGCAATCAGCCCCAGCATTTT	CASSPTGDYSNQPQHF
-	TRBV6-5	TRBJ2-7	many	TGTGCCAGCAGAACCCGACAGGTCCCCTACGAGCAGTACTTC	CASRTRQVPYEQYF
-	TRBV28	TRBJ1-5	many	TGTGCCAGCAGTCGTAACAGTCTGCGGCCCCAGCATTTT	CASSRNSLRPQHF
-	TRBV18	TRBJ2-5	-	TGTGCCAGCTCACCAGGGGTCCTCCGGGAGACCCAGTACTTC	CASSPGVLRETQYF
TRBD1	TRBV18	TRBJ2-5	many	TGTGCCAGCTCACCAAGTGGGACAGGGAACTTCGAGACCCAGTACTTC	CASSPSGTGNFETQYF
-	TRBV20-1	TRBJ2-5	many	TGCAGTGCTTCTGAACGGACCCAGGGGACCCAGTACTTC	CSASERTQGTQYF
TRBD1	TRBV9	TRBJ1-3	-	TGTGCCAGCAGCGCCAGGACAGGGACGGACACCATATATTTT	CASSARTGTDTIYF
TRBD2	TRBV20-1	TRBJ2-5	many	TGCAGTGCTAGCGGGAGGCGGAGGGCCGGAGAGACCCAGTACTTC	CSASGRRRAGETQYF
-	TRBV28	TRBJ1-2	many	TGTGCCAGCAGTTTCCTTGGGACGGCGGAGGGCTACACCTTC	CASSFLGTAEGYTF
-	TRBV12-3/TRBV12-4	TRBJ2-2	once	TGTGCCAGCAGCCGGGGGCCGACGAACACCGGGGAGCTGTTTTTT	CASSRGPTNTGELFF
-	TRBV6-1	TRBJ1-3	many	TGTGCCAGCAGTGAACCTAACCGAAATCTCCGGAACACCATATATTTT	CASSEPNRNLRNTIYF
-	TRBV27	TRBJ2-6	many	TGTGCCAGCAGTCAGTTCTCTGGGGCCAACGTCCTGACTTTC	CASSQFSGANVLTF
-	TRBV3-1	TRBJ1-5	-	TGTGCCAGCAGCCAAGTGGCAGGAAGAAATCAGCCCCAGCATTTT	CASSQVAGRNQPQHF
-	TRBV6-2/TRBV6-3	TRBJ1-5	many	TGTGCCAGCAGTTACTCCGGGGCTCTCGGCAGGCCCCAGCATTTT	CASSYSGALGRPQHF
TRBD1	TRBV28	TRBJ1-5	many	TGTGCCAGCAAAGGGACAGGGAATCAGCCCCAGCATTTT	CASKGTGNQPQHF
-	TRBV3-1	TRBJ1-2	few	TGTGCCAGCAGCCAAGCGGAGGGATCCGGCTACACCTTC	CASSQAEGSGYTF
TRBD2	TRBV12-3/TRBV12-4	TRBJ2-2	many	TGTGCCAGCAGAAAAGCGGGGACCGCCGGGGAGCTGTTTTTT	CASRKAGTAGELFF
TRBD2	TRBV14	TRBJ2-2	-	TGTGCCAGCAGCCAAGCCGGACCTTTGGCGGGAGGACTGACCGGGGAGCTGTTTTTT	CASSQAGPLAGGLTGELFF
-	TRBV28	TRBJ2-7	-	TGTGCCAGCAGTTTCAGCCGGCCCTCCTACGAGCAGTACTTC	CASSFSRPSYEQYF
-	TRBV14	TRBJ2-7	many	TGTGCCAGCAGCCCACATCCCCCGAACGAGCAGTACTTC	CASSPHPPNEQYF
TRBD1	TRBV6-5	TRBJ2-5	many	TGTGCCAGCAGAATCGGGACAGGGCAAGAGACCCAGTACTTC	CASRIGTGQETQYF
-	TRBV20-1	TRBJ1-2	many	TGCAGTGCTAGACCTCAGGCCGGCGATAGATATGGCTACACCTTC	CSARPQAGDRYGYTF
-	TRBV7-2	TRBJ2-4	-	TGTGCCAGCAGCTTATATCTTGGGGCGGAAAACATTAAGTACTTC	CASSLYLGAENIKYF
-	TRBV19	TRBJ2-5	many	TGTGCCAGTAGCCGACAGTTCCAAGAGACCCAGTACTTC	CASSRQFQETQYF
TRBD1	TRBV10-3	TRBJ2-4	many	TGTGCCATCAGTCCGGACAGGGCTGGGGACATTCAGTACTTC	CAISPDRAGDIQYF
-	TRBV7-2	TRBJ1-4	few	TGTGCCAGCAGCTTAGCGCGTAAAGGGAGGAGCGTGGCTAATGAAAAACTGTTTTTT	CASSLARKGRSVANEKLFF
TRBD2	TRBV19	TRBJ2-2	few	TGTGCCAGTAGTCCCCTGACTAGCAGCACCGGGGAGCTGTTTTTT	CASSPLTSSTGELFF
TRBD2	TRBV3-1	TRBJ2-7	many	TGTGCCAGCAGCCAAGGGGGTCTAGCGGGAGAGTACGAGCAGTACTTC	CASSQGGLAGEYEQYF
TRBD2	TRBV19	TRBJ2-5	-	TGTGCCAGTAGTATTAAGCGGGAACAAGAGACCCAGTACTTC	CASSIKREQETQYF
-	TRBV12-3/TRBV12-4	TRBJ2-7	many	TGTGCCAGCCAAACAGGGGGGGGGCGGCAGTACTTC	CASQTGGGRQYF
-	TRBV20-1	TRBJ2-7	many	TGCAGTGCCCCCGGGCGGTTGGGCGAGCAGTACTTC	CSAPGRLGEQYF